This T cell receptor (beta chain) was recorded in a study of pediatric ulcerative colitis. As for the study in general: Most patients had pancolitis, and two had left-sided colitis.

Data came from immunoSEQ multiplex PCR; TCRdb stores just in-frame clones and leaves some out. The data show 36,000 or so clones, about three quarters seen once. Study findings and constraints: A couple of patients had blood samples with substantially reduced template counts. Acute severe colitis showed lower rectal diversity from clonal expansions.

This CDR3 region has 14 residues. CDR1 and CDR2 (germline): SGHRS, YFSETQ. Trimming pared 2 bases from V and 4 bases from J, leaving 9 bases between. Rectal tissue came from one to two pinch biopsies taken at colonoscopy. This clone was detected only a few times. Its antigen remains unknown. The TCR comes from a boy younger than 18 with moderate ulcerative colitis. The J gene is TRBJ1-4, the V gene TRBV5-1; TRBD1 is a possible D gene (6 bases). The source material was gut tissue. This CDR3 reads CASSFGQNNEKLFF. The CDR3 coding sequence is TGCGCCAGCAGCTTCGGACAGAATAATGAAAAACTGTTTTTT.